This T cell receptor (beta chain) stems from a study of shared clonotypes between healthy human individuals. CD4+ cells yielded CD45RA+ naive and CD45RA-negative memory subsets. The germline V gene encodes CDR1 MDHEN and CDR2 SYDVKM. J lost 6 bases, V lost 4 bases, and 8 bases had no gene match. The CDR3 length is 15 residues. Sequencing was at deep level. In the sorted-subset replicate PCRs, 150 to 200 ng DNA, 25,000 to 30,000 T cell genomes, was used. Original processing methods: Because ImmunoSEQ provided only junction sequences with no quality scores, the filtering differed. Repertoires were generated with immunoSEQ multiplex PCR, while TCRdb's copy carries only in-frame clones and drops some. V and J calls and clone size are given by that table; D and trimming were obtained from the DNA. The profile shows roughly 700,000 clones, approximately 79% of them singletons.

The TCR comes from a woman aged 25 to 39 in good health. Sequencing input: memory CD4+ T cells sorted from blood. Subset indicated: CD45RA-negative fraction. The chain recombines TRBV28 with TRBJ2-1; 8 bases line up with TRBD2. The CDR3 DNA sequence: TGTGCCAGCAGTTCTACCGGGACTAGTCCCAATGAGCAGTTCTTC. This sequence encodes CASSSTGTSPNEQFF.